What follows is one TCR beta chain and its context. The data derive from a study of blood T cell repertoires in COVID-19. In the original processing: It was from reference gene primer amplification that nucleated cell counts were estimated. TCRdb's table, derived via immunoSEQ multiplex PCR, lists solely in-frame clones and lacks some. V and J calls and clone size are as listed in that table; D and trimming were resolved from the DNA. This table holds about 67,000 clones, just under 80% found once. V lost 4 bases and J lost 6; bases outside the gene matches: 6. This CDR3 is 15 amino acids long. Per germline, CDR1 LNHDA and CDR2 SQIVND (reference sequence).

The clonotype originates from a woman aged 60-75 years with acute or convalescent COVID-19. Sequences were obtained from peripheral blood. The genes are TRBV19 and TRBJ1-5; TRBD1 agrees at 10 bases. In DNA, the CDR3 is TGTGCCAGTAGTACCACCGGGACAGGGGTTCAGCCCCAGCATTTT. Its protein product is CASSTTGTGVQPQHF.